This note documents a single T cell receptor (beta chain) sequence. These data belong to a study of technical replicates of blood from a few donors. The CDR3 is 13 amino acids. CDR1 and CDR2 (germline): SGHNT, YYREEE (reference sequence). The V gene lost 3 bases and the J gene lost 1 base, with 8 bases spanning the gap. Repertoires were generated with immunoSEQ multiplex PCR, while TCRdb's copy carries only in-frame clones and drops some. This sample has about 74,000 clones, with 95% found just once. Specimen: T cells isolated from PBMCs. This TCR was recovered from a human donor in good health. This chain uses TRBV5-4 with TRBJ2-7; D uncertain. The DNA for the CDR3 is TGTGCCAGCAGCTCCCCCCATTCCTACGAGCAGTACTTC. Its translation: CASSSPHSYEQYF.